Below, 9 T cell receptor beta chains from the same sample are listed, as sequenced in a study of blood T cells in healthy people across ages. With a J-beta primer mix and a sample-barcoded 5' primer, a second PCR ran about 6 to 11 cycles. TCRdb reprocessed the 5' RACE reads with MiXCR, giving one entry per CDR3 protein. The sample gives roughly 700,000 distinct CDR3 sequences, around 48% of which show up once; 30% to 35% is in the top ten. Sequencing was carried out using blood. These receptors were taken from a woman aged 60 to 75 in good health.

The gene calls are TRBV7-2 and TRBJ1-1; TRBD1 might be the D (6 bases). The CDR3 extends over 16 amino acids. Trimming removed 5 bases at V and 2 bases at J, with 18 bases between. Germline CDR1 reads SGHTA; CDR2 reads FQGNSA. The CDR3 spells CASSPRFTGINTEAFF. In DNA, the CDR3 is TGTGCCAGCAGCCCCCGATTTACAGGGATTAACACTGAAGCTTTCTTT.

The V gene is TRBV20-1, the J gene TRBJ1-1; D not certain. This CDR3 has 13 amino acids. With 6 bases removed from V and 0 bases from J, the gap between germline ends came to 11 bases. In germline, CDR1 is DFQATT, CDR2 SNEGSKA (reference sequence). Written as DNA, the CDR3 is TGCAGTGCCCAGGATCTCATGAACACTGAAGCTTTCTTT. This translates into CSAQDLMNTEAFF.

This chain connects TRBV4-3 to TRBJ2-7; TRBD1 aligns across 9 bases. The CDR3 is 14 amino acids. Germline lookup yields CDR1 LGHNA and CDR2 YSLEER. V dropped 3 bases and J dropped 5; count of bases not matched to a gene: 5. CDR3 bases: TGCGCCAGCAGCCAGAGACAGGGGGTCGACGAGCAGTACTTC. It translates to CASSQRQGVDEQYF.

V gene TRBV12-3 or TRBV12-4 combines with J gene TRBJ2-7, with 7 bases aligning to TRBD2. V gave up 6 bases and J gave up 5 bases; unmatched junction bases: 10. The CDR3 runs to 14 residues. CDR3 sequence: CASRVTSVSDEQYF. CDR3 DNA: TGTGCCAGCAGAGTCACTAGCGTTTCCGACGAGCAGTACTTC.

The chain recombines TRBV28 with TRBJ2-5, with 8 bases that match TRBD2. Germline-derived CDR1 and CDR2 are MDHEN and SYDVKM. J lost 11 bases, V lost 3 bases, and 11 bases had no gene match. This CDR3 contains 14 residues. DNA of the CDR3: TGTGCCAGCAGTTTTAGAGTACGGGGGGGGGAGCAGTACTTC. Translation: CASSFRVRGGEQYF.

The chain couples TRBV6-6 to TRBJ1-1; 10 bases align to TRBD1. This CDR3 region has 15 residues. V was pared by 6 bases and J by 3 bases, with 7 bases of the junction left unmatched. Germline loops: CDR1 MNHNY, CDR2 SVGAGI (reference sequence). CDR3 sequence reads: CASSYRTGGHTEAFF. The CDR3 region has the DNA TGTGCCAGCAGCTACAGGACAGGGGGTCACACTGAAGCTTTCTTT.

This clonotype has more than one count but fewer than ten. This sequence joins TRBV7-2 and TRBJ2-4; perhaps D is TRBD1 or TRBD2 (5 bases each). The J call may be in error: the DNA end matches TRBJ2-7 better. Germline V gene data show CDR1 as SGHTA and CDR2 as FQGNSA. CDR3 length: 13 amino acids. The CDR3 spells CASSREGRYEQYF. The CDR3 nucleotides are TGTGCCAGCAGCCGAGAGGGGCGTTACGAGCAGTACTTC.

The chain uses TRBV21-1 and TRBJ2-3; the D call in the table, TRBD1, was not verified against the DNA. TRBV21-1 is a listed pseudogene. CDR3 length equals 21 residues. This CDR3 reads CASSNSSPGLGTPPGNYAQYF. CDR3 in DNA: TGTGCCAGCAGCAACTCCTCCCCAGGGCTGGGCACACCCCCTGGTAATTATGCGCAGTATTTT.

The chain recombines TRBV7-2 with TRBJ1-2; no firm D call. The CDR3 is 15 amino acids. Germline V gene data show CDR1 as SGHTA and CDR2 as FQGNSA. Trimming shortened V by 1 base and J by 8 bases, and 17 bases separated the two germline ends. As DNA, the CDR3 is TGTGCCAGCAGCTTAGGCCGGGCCTCCTTCCAGGGCTACACCTTC. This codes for CASSLGRASFQGYTF.